These T cell receptor beta chains were read from a single sample in a study of T cell responses to AZD1222 COVID-19 vaccine. Libraries were prepared by immunoSEQ multiplex PCR; TCRdb keeps only in-frame clonotypes and omits some of them. The table lists about 180,000 clones, 85% to 90% of them singletons. This specimen was peripheral blood, taken on day 0 of AZD1222 vaccination. Every receptor here comes from an adult in good health. The CDR3 runs from the conserved cysteine through the conserved F or W. The D gene is left open where the match is weak. Rows may omit the clone size; those that give it use once, few, many or a size class.

cdr3_nt: TGCGCCAGCAGCTTGGTTAGCGGGGGCTACGAGCAGTACTTC
cdr3_aa: CASSLVSGGYEQYF
v_call: TRBV5-1
d_call: TRBD2
clone_size: few
j_call: TRBJ2-7
cdr3_length: 14

cdr3_nt: TGTGCCAGCAAACCAAACAACCCCGGGGAGCAGTTCTTC
cdr3_aa: CASKPNNPGEQFF
v_call: TRBV6-5
d_call: NA
clone_size: NA
j_call: TRBJ2-1
cdr3_length: 13

cdr3_nt: TGTGCCAGCAGCTCCGTAATCGGGGGGCAAACCGGGGAGCTGTTTTTT
cdr3_aa: CASSSVIGGQTGELFF
v_call: TRBV5-8
d_call: NA
clone_size: NA
j_call: TRBJ2-2
cdr3_length: 16

cdr3_nt: TGTGCCAGCAGTGACGGGACAGGGGATGAAAAACTGTTTTTT
cdr3_aa: CASSDGTGDEKLFF
v_call: TRBV2
d_call: TRBD1
clone_size: once
j_call: TRBJ1-4
cdr3_length: 14

cdr3_nt: TGCAGTGCTAGCTCACGCTACGAGCAGTACTTC
cdr3_aa: CSASSRYEQYF
v_call: TRBV20-1
d_call: NA
clone_size: NA
j_call: TRBJ2-7
cdr3_length: 11

cdr3_nt: TGTGCCAGTACGCCGTCCAATAGTTCACCCCTCCACTTT
cdr3_aa: CASTPSNSSPLHF
v_call: TRBV7-9
d_call: NA
clone_size: NA
j_call: TRBJ1-6
cdr3_length: 13

cdr3_nt: TGTGCCAGCAGCGGCACAGGGATCGGGGAGCTGTTTTTT
cdr3_aa: CASSGTGIGELFF
v_call: TRBV7-8
d_call: NA
clone_size: NA
j_call: TRBJ2-2
cdr3_length: 13

cdr3_nt: TGTGCCAGCAGCGTAGACTGGGGATCGAACGAAAAACTGTTTTTT
cdr3_aa: CASSVDWGSNEKLFF
v_call: TRBV9
d_call: NA
clone_size: NA
j_call: TRBJ1-4
cdr3_length: 15

cdr3_nt: TGCAGTGCTAGTGACATTAGCAATCAGCCCCAGCATTTT
cdr3_aa: CSASDISNQPQHF
v_call: TRBV20-1
d_call: NA
clone_size: NA
j_call: TRBJ1-5
cdr3_length: 13

cdr3_nt: TGTGCCTGGAGTGTACTGGGACAGATTACAGATACGCAGTATTTT
cdr3_aa: CAWSVLGQITDTQYF
v_call: TRBV30
d_call: TRBD1
clone_size: NA
j_call: TRBJ2-3
cdr3_length: 15

cdr3_nt: TGTGCCAGCATCCGGCCGGGGACGGAGACCCAGTACTTC
cdr3_aa: CASIRPGTETQYF
v_call: TRBV25-1
d_call: NA
clone_size: NA
j_call: TRBJ2-5
cdr3_length: 13

cdr3_nt: TGTGCCAGCAGTTTCGGGGGCCGCACAGATACGCAGTATTTT
cdr3_aa: CASSFGGRTDTQYF
v_call: TRBV27
d_call: NA
clone_size: NA
j_call: TRBJ2-3
cdr3_length: 14

cdr3_nt: TGTGCCTGGAGCCAAGACAGTGGATTGGCGTATGGCTACACCTTC
cdr3_aa: CAWSQDSGLAYGYTF
v_call: TRBV30
d_call: NA
clone_size: NA
j_call: TRBJ1-2
cdr3_length: 15

cdr3_nt: TGTGCCAGCAGGGACACAGGGAGAGACTATGGCTACACCTTC
cdr3_aa: CASRDTGRDYGYTF
v_call: TRBV28
d_call: NA
clone_size: NA
j_call: TRBJ1-2
cdr3_length: 14

cdr3_nt: TGCGCCAGCAGCTTGGAGGTTGGAACAGGGGGCAGGGGCTACACCTTC
cdr3_aa: CASSLEVGTGGRGYTF
v_call: TRBV5-1
d_call: TRBD1
clone_size: NA
j_call: TRBJ1-2
cdr3_length: 16

cdr3_nt: TGTGCCAGCAGCGTAGCCGGGCTGAACACAGATACGCAGTATTTT
cdr3_aa: CASSVAGLNTDTQYF
v_call: TRBV9
d_call: NA
clone_size: NA
j_call: TRBJ2-3
cdr3_length: 15

cdr3_nt: TGTGCCAGCAGCTTAGAATCATTTGGGCTAGTCAATGAGCAGTTCTTC
cdr3_aa: CASSLESFGLVNEQFF
v_call: TRBV13
d_call: NA
clone_size: NA
j_call: TRBJ2-1
cdr3_length: 16

cdr3_nt: TGCGCCAGCACCCTCGGGACTAGCGACACAGATACGCAGTATTTT
cdr3_aa: CASTLGTSDTDTQYF
v_call: TRBV5-1
d_call: TRBD2
clone_size: NA
j_call: TRBJ2-3
cdr3_length: 15

cdr3_nt: TGCGCCAGCAGCCAAGATGCGCAGGGGCTCCCAACTAATGAAAAACTGTTTTTT
cdr3_aa: CASSQDAQGLPTNEKLFF
v_call: TRBV4-1
d_call: NA
clone_size: NA
j_call: TRBJ1-4
cdr3_length: 18

cdr3_nt: TGTGCCAGCAGTGGAATTAGCGGGGGAGAGACCCAGTACTTC
cdr3_aa: CASSGISGGETQYF
v_call: TRBV2
d_call: TRBD2
clone_size: once
j_call: TRBJ2-5
cdr3_length: 14

cdr3_nt: TGTGCCAGCAGCTCAGGGACCCCGCCCCGAAAGTACTTC
cdr3_aa: CASSSGTPPRKYF
v_call: TRBV6-5
d_call: NA
clone_size: NA
j_call: TRBJ2-7
cdr3_length: 13

cdr3_nt: TGTGCCAGCTCATTTTCCAATTTCGATCCCGGGGAGCTGTTTTTT
cdr3_aa: CASSFSNFDPGELFF
v_call: TRBV18
d_call: NA
clone_size: NA
j_call: TRBJ2-2
cdr3_length: 15

cdr3_nt: TGCAGCGTACTCGGAGTTCGAAACACCATATATTTT
cdr3_aa: CSVLGVRNTIYF
v_call: TRBV29-1
d_call: NA
clone_size: NA
j_call: TRBJ1-3
cdr3_length: 12

cdr3_nt: TGTGCCAGCAGCTCAACGGGGGGGGCATTCCAAGAGACCCAGTACTTC
cdr3_aa: CASSSTGGAFQETQYF
v_call: TRBV7-2
d_call: TRBD2
clone_size: NA
j_call: TRBJ2-5
cdr3_length: 16

cdr3_nt: TGTGCCAGCAGCAGGGACCGGAGAGATACGCAGTATTTT
cdr3_aa: CASSRDRRDTQYF
v_call: TRBV12-3/TRBV12-4
d_call: NA
clone_size: NA
j_call: TRBJ2-3
cdr3_length: 13

cdr3_nt: TGTGCCAGCAGCTTCCGTCACGGACAGGCCGACGAGCAGTACTTC
cdr3_aa: CASSFRHGQADEQYF
v_call: TRBV7-9
d_call: TRBD1
clone_size: NA
j_call: TRBJ2-7
cdr3_length: 15

cdr3_nt: TGTGCCAGCACCCTCGGGGGGGGCCGTCACGAGCAGTACTTC
cdr3_aa: CASTLGGGRHEQYF
v_call: TRBV28
d_call: TRBD2
clone_size: NA
j_call: TRBJ2-7
cdr3_length: 14

cdr3_nt: TGTGCCAGCAGCAGGGCCAACCAAAATCAGCCCCAGCATTTT
cdr3_aa: CASSRANQNQPQHF
v_call: TRBV7-8
d_call: NA
clone_size: NA
j_call: TRBJ1-5
cdr3_length: 14

cdr3_nt: TGTGCCAGCAGTTCGTGGACAGGGATACCATCGGGCTACACCTTC
cdr3_aa: CASSSWTGIPSGYTF
v_call: TRBV27
d_call: TRBD1
clone_size: NA
j_call: TRBJ1-2
cdr3_length: 15

cdr3_nt: TGTGCCAGCAGCTTACAGATATACGGTCAGCCCCAGCATTTT
cdr3_aa: CASSLQIYGQPQHF
v_call: TRBV5-8
d_call: NA
clone_size: NA
j_call: TRBJ1-5
cdr3_length: 14

cdr3_nt: TGCGCCAGCAGCATGGACAGTTTTAATGAAAAACTGTTTTTT
cdr3_aa: CASSMDSFNEKLFF
v_call: TRBV5-1
d_call: NA
clone_size: NA
j_call: TRBJ1-4
cdr3_length: 14

cdr3_nt: TGTGCCAGCAGCCAAGATGATAGGAGCTCTGGAAACACCATATATTTT
cdr3_aa: CASSQDDRSSGNTIYF
v_call: TRBV3-1/TRBV3-2
d_call: NA
clone_size: NA
j_call: TRBJ1-3
cdr3_length: 16

cdr3_nt: TGTGCCAGCAGCTCCCCCGGGACAGCTAATGAAAAACTGTTTTTT
cdr3_aa: CASSSPGTANEKLFF
v_call: TRBV11-2
d_call: TRBD1
clone_size: NA
j_call: TRBJ1-4
cdr3_length: 15

cdr3_nt: TGTGCCAGCAGCTTAGAGCTAGTTGGCAATGAGCAGTTCTTC
cdr3_aa: CASSLELVGNEQFF
v_call: TRBV7-9
d_call: NA
clone_size: NA
j_call: TRBJ2-1
cdr3_length: 14

cdr3_nt: TGTGCCACCGGAGAGGTCGTAGATGATACGCAGTATTTT
cdr3_aa: CATGEVVDDTQYF
v_call: TRBV24-1
d_call: NA
clone_size: NA
j_call: TRBJ2-3
cdr3_length: 13

cdr3_nt: TGTGCCAGCAGCACGAACAGGGGAGAGACCCAGTACTTC
cdr3_aa: CASSTNRGETQYF
v_call: TRBV2
d_call: TRBD1
clone_size: NA
j_call: TRBJ2-5
cdr3_length: 13

cdr3_nt: TGTGCCAGCTCACCACCGGGACAGGCAACCTACGAGCAGTACTTC
cdr3_aa: CASSPPGQATYEQYF
v_call: TRBV18
d_call: TRBD1
clone_size: NA
j_call: TRBJ2-7
cdr3_length: 15

cdr3_nt: TGCGCCAGCAGCTCCAGCGCCACTGAAGCTTTCTTT
cdr3_aa: CASSSSATEAFF
v_call: TRBV5-1
d_call: NA
clone_size: NA
j_call: TRBJ1-1
cdr3_length: 12

cdr3_nt: TGTGCCAGCAGTACCGGGACACTCTCCTACGAGCAGTACTTC
cdr3_aa: CASSTGTLSYEQYF
v_call: TRBV28
d_call: NA
clone_size: NA
j_call: TRBJ2-7
cdr3_length: 14

cdr3_nt: TGTGCCAGCAGCGTAGGGGACCCCCCGACCTACGAGCAGTACTTC
cdr3_aa: CASSVGDPPTYEQYF
v_call: TRBV9
d_call: NA
clone_size: NA
j_call: TRBJ2-7
cdr3_length: 15

cdr3_nt: TGTGCCAGCAGCCCCTTGTCGGAGGTTAGGCAGCCCCAGCATTTT
cdr3_aa: CASSPLSEVRQPQHF
v_call: TRBV7-9
d_call: NA
clone_size: NA
j_call: TRBJ1-5
cdr3_length: 15

cdr3_nt: TGTGCCAGCAGTGATTTGAACACTGAAGCTTTCTTT
cdr3_aa: CASSDLNTEAFF
v_call: TRBV25-1
d_call: NA
clone_size: NA
j_call: TRBJ1-1
cdr3_length: 12

cdr3_nt: TGTGCCAGCAGCTTAGCGCCGACAGGCTCTGAAGCTTTCTTT
cdr3_aa: CASSLAPTGSEAFF
v_call: TRBV7-2
d_call: NA
clone_size: NA
j_call: TRBJ1-1
cdr3_length: 14

cdr3_nt: TGCAGTGCTGACCGGACGGGGGGCTACACCTTC
cdr3_aa: CSADRTGGYTF
v_call: TRBV20-1
d_call: NA
clone_size: NA
j_call: TRBJ1-2
cdr3_length: 11

cdr3_nt: TGTGCCAGCAGTTATCCGCGACATGAAAAACTGTTTTTT
cdr3_aa: CASSYPRHEKLFF
v_call: TRBV2
d_call: NA
clone_size: NA
j_call: TRBJ1-4
cdr3_length: 13

cdr3_nt: TGTGCCAGCAGCCAAGTAATCAGGGGGGTAGGCAATCAGCCCCAGCATTTT
cdr3_aa: CASSQVIRGVGNQPQHF
v_call: TRBV3-1/TRBV3-2
d_call: TRBD1
clone_size: NA
j_call: TRBJ1-5
cdr3_length: 17

cdr3_nt: TGCGCCAGCAGCCAAGAAGCGGCGGACAGCTACGAGCAGTACTTC
cdr3_aa: CASSQEAADSYEQYF
v_call: TRBV4-1
d_call: NA
clone_size: NA
j_call: TRBJ2-7
cdr3_length: 15

cdr3_nt: TGTGCCACCAGCAGGAGAGGACGACCCTACACCTTC
cdr3_aa: CATSRRGRPYTF
v_call: TRBV15
d_call: NA
clone_size: NA
j_call: TRBJ1-2
cdr3_length: 12

cdr3_nt: TGTGCCAGCAGTTTACGGTTCAGCTACAATGAAAAACTGTTTTTT
cdr3_aa: CASSLRFSYNEKLFF
v_call: TRBV27
d_call: NA
clone_size: NA
j_call: TRBJ1-4
cdr3_length: 15

cdr3_nt: TGCGCCAGCAGAGTTCAGCCCGATGAAAAACTGTTTTTT
cdr3_aa: CASRVQPDEKLFF
v_call: TRBV5-1
d_call: NA
clone_size: NA
j_call: TRBJ1-4
cdr3_length: 13

cdr3_nt: TGCGCCAGCAGCCCCACGGGCGGGGGGGCCGGAGAGACCCAGTACTTC
cdr3_aa: CASSPTGGGAGETQYF
v_call: TRBV5-1
d_call: TRBD2
clone_size: NA
j_call: TRBJ2-5
cdr3_length: 16

cdr3_nt: TGTGCCATCAGTGTGGACAACCTTCAATCGGGCGAGCAGTACTTC
cdr3_aa: CAISVDNLQSGEQYF
v_call: TRBV10-3
d_call: NA
clone_size: NA
j_call: TRBJ2-7
cdr3_length: 15

cdr3_nt: TGTGCCAGTACCATCGGTAGCCATTTTGGAGGCTACACCTTC
cdr3_aa: CASTIGSHFGGYTF
v_call: TRBV19
d_call: NA
clone_size: NA
j_call: TRBJ1-2
cdr3_length: 14

cdr3_nt: TGTGCCAGTAAGTTGAGGGAGGGACAGAACACTGAAGCTTTCTTT
cdr3_aa: CASKLREGQNTEAFF
v_call: TRBV19
d_call: NA
clone_size: NA
j_call: TRBJ1-1
cdr3_length: 15